The clone carrying this T cell receptor beta chain was detected once. The antigen remains undetermined. The data are from a study of T cells and Merkel cell carcinoma outcomes. CDR3 length: 15 residues. The V and J ends lost 5 bases and 3 bases, in that order; junction bases with no gene match: 7. Germline assignment: CDR1 LNHDA and CDR2 SQIVND (reference sequence). The study's findings and limits: Reportedly, T-cell repertoire with density predicts Merkel cell carcinoma outcomes.

This table comes from immunoSEQ multiplex PCR, and its TCRdb copy is limited to in-frame clones, with some not included. This table has approximately 6,100 clones, approximately 80% appearing once. This chain joins TRBV19 and TRBJ2-1; TRBD2 matches 7 bases. The TCR sequence derives from a human donor with Merkel cell carcinoma. Material for sequencing was tumor tissue from Merkel cell carcinoma. This chain's CDR3 is CASSLRLAYYNEQFF. The CDR3, as DNA: TGTGCCAGTAGTTTGAGACTAGCATACTACAATGAGCAGTTCTTC.